This is a list of T cell receptor beta chains from one sample in a study of vaccination and CD4 T cells after COVID-19. TCRdb reprocessed the PCR reads with MiXCR, giving one entry per CDR3 protein. The sample carries about 20,000 distinct CDR3 sequences, around 40% recorded once. No antigen has been identified for these receptors. This specimen was CD4+ T cells from blood, cultured in vitro, taken before SARS-CoV-2 vaccination. The receptors come from a human donor who received a COVID-19 vaccine. Both conserved end residues are trimmed from each CDR3. The D gene is left open where the match is weak.

J: TRBJ1-2; D: NA; V: TRBV19; CDR3: ATGTPYGYT
J: TRBJ2-5; D: NA; V: TRBV20-1; CDR3: SARFPGQTETQY
J: TRBJ2-1; D: TRBD2; V: TRBV25-1; CDR3: ASSEFGGGARNEQF
J: TRBJ1-2; D: TRBD1; V: TRBV6-1; CDR3: ASSARTGGDYGYT
J: TRBJ2-3; D: TRBD2; V: TRBV19; CDR3: ASSPSGGLPDTQY
J: TRBJ1-2; D: TRBD1; V: TRBV14; CDR3: ASSHWGQGVADGYT
J: TRBJ2-5; D: TRBD2; V: TRBV2; CDR3: ASRALAGVRTQY
J: TRBJ1-2; D: NA; V: TRBV19; CDR3: ASSMGWTSGGYT
J: TRBJ1-6; D: NA; V: TRBV19; CDR3: ASGGDYNSPLH
J: TRBJ1-4; D: TRBD1; V: TRBV20-1; CDR3: SATTGGVGWDEKLF
J: TRBJ1-6; D: NA; V: TRBV7-3; CDR3: ASSLRGSNNSPLH
J: TRBJ2-5; D: NA; V: TRBV21-1; CDR3: ASSKALGALGGETETQY
J: TRBJ2-2; D: TRBD1; V: TRBV19; CDR3: ASSVPGQGATGELF
J: TRBJ1-3; D: NA; V: TRBV6-1; CDR3: ASTTGGVRGNTIY
J: TRBJ2-7; D: TRBD2; V: TRBV2; CDR3: ASSEASGGRYTYEQY
J: TRBJ1-1; D: TRBD1; V: TRBV5-4; CDR3: ASSGGQGRREAF
J: TRBJ2-7; D: TRBD1; V: TRBV20-1; CDR3: SARGTGVEEQY
J: TRBJ1-1; D: NA; V: TRBV25-1; CDR3: ASSRWEGLNTEAF
J: TRBJ2-1; D: NA; V: TRBV20-1; CDR3: SASSRGGAM
J: TRBJ1-1; D: NA; V: TRBV19; CDR3: ASSIYPGSTTEAF
J: TRBJ2-3; D: NA; V: TRBV24-1; CDR3: ATSDSWRSDTQY
J: TRBJ1-6; D: NA; V: TRBV11-2; CDR3: ASSLPGSPLH
J: TRBJ2-1; D: NA; V: TRBV11-2; CDR3: ASGRLGEQF
J: TRBJ1-2; D: TRBD1; V: TRBV27; CDR3: ASRATGEGGYT
J: TRBJ2-3; D: NA; V: TRBV11-1; CDR3: ASSLGVTDTQY
J: TRBJ2-2; D: NA; V: TRBV7-2; CDR3: ASIPGSRAGELF
J: TRBJ2-3; D: NA; V: TRBV25-1; CDR3: ASSESRTGTTDTQY
J: TRBJ2-3; D: NA; V: TRBV7-7; CDR3: ASSLAEHTDTQY